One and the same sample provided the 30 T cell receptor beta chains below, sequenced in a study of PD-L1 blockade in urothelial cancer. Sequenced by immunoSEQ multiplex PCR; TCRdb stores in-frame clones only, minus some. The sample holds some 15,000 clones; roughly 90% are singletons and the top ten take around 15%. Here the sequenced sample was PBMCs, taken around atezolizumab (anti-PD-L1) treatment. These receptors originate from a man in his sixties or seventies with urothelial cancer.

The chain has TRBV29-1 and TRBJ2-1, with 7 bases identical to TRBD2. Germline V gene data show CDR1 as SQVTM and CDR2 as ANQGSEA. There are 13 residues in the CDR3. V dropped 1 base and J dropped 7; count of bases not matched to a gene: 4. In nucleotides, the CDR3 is TGCAGCGTTGAAGCCGTCGGGGGGAATGAGCAGTTCTTC. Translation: CSVEAVGGNEQFF.

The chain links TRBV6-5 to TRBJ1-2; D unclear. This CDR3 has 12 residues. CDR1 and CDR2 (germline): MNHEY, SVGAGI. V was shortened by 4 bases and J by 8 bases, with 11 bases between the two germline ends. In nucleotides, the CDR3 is TGTGCCAGCAGTTCCGGGTCCTCGGGCTACACCTTC. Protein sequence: CASSSGSSGYTF.

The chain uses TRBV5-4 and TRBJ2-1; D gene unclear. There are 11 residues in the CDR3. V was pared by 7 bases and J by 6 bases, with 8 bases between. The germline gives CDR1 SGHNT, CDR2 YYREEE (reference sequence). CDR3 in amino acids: CASLGLNEQFF. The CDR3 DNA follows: TGTGCCAGCCTAGGCCTCAATGAGCAGTTCTTC. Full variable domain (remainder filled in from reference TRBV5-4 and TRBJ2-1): ETGVTQSPTHLIKTRGQQVTLRCSSQSGHNTVSWYQQALGQGPQFIFQYYREEENGRGNFPPRFSGLQFPNYSSELNVNALELDDSALYLCASLGLNEQFFGPGTRLTVL.

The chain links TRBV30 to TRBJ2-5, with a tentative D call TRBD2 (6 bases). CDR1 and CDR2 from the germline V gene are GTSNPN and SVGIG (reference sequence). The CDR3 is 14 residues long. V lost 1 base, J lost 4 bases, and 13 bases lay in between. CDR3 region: CAWSGPGGRETQYF. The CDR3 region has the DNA TGTGCCTGGAGTGGCCCCGGGGGTCGAGAGACCCAGTACTTC.

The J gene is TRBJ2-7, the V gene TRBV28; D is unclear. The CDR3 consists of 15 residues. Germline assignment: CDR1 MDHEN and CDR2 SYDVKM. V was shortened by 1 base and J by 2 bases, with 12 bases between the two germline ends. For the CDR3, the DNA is TGTGCCAGCAGTTTATCCCCAGCCGGAGCCTACGAGCAGTACTTC. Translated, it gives CASSLSPAGAYEQYF.

The CDR3 DNA follows: TGTGCCAGTAACACAGGGGTAAGGTTCTACGAGCAGTACTTC. This sequence encodes CASNTGVRFYEQYF. The chain links TRBV19 to TRBJ2-7, with 7 bases lining up with TRBD1. CDR1 LNHDA and CDR2 SQIVND come from the germline V gene (reference sequence). With V trimmed by 7 bases and J by 3 bases, 9 bases remained unmatched. The CDR3 totals 14 residues. Drawing the rest from reference TRBV19 and TRBJ2-7, the complete variable domain is DGGITQSPKYLFRKEGQNVTLSCEQNLNHDAMYWYRQDPGQGLRLIYYSQIVNDFQKGDIAEGYSVSREKKESFPLTVTSAQKNPTAFYLCASNTGVRFYEQYFGPGTRLTVT.

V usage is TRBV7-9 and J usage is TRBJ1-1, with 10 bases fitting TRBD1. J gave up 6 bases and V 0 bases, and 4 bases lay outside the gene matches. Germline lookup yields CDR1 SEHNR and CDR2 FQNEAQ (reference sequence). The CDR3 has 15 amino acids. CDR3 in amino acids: CASSLAGTGVSEAFF. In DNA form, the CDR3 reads TGTGCCAGCAGCTTAGCTGGGACAGGGGTTTCTGAAGCTTTCTTT.

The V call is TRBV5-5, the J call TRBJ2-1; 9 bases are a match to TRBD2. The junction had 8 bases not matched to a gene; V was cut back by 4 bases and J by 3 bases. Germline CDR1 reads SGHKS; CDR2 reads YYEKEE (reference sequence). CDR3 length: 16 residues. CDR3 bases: TGTGCCAGCAGCCCGACCGGGACTAGCCTCTACAATGAGCAGTTCTTC. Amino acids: CASSPTGTSLYNEQFF.

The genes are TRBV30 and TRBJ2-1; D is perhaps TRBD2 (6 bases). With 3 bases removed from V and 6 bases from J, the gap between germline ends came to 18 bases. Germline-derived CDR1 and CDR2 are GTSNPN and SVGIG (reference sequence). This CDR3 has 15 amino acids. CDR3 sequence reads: CAWSRGIPPSNEQFF. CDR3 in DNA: TGTGCCTGGAGCCGGGGGATTCCTCCCTCCAATGAGCAGTTCTTC.

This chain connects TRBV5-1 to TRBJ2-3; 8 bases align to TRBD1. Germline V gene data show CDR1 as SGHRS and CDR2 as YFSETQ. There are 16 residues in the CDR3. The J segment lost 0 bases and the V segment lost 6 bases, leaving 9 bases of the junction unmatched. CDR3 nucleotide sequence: TGCGCCAGCATCGACACCCGGACAGGGAGCACAGATACGCAGTATTTT. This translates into CASIDTRTGSTDTQYF. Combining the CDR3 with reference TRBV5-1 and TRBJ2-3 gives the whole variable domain KAGVTQTPRYLIKTRGQQVTLSCSPISGHRSVSWYQQTPGQGLQFLFEYFSETQRNKGNFPGRFSGRQFSNSRSEMNVSTLELGDSALYLCASIDTRTGSTDTQYFGPGTRLTVL.

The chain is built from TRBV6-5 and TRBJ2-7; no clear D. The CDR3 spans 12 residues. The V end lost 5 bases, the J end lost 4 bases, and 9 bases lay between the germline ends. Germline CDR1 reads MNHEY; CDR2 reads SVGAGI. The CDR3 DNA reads TGTGCCAGCAGTAGAAGCGCTTACGAGCAGTACTTC. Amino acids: CASSRSAYEQYF.

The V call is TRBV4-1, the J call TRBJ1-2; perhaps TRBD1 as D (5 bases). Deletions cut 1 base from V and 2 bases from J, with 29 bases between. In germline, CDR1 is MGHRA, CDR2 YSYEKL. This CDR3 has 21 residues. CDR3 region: CASSQVVWGRVGLLANYGYTF. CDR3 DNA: TGCGCCAGCAGCCAAGTCGTATGGGGTAGGGTGGGACTGTTGGCCAACTATGGCTACACCTTC.

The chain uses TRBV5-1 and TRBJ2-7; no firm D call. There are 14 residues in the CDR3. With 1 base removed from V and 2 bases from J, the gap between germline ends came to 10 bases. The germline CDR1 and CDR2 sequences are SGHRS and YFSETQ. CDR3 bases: TGCGCCAGCAGCTTGTCCGGGTCAGCCTACGAGCAGTACTTC. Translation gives CASSLSGSAYEQYF.

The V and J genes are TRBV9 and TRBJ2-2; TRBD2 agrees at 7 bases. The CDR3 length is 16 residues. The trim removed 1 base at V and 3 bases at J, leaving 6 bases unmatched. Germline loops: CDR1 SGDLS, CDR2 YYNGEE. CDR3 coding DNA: TGTGCCAGCAGCGTATTGCGGGGGACTCACACCGGGGAGCTGTTTTTT. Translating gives CASSVLRGTHTGELFF.

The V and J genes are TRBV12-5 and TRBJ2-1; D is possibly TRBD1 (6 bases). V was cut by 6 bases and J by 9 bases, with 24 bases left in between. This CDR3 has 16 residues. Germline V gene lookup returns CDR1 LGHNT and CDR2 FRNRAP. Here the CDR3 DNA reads TGTGCTAGTGGACCAGGGGCCTCAGGTACTAGGGGTGAGCAGTTCTTC. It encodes CASGPGASGTRGEQFF.

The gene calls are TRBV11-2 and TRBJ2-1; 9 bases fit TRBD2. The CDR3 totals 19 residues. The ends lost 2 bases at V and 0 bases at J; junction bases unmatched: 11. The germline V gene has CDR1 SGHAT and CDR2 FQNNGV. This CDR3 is CASSLLLAGLFTSYNEQFF. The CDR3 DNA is TGTGCCAGCAGCTTATTGCTAGCGGGGTTGTTTACCTCCTACAATGAGCAGTTCTTC.

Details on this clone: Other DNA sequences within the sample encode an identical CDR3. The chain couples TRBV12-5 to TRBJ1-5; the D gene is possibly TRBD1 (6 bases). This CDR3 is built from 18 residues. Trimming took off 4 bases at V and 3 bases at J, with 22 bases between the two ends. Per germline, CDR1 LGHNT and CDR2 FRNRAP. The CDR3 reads CASGSGQGLKWANQPQHF. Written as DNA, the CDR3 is TGTGCTAGTGGTTCGGGGCAGGGGTTAAAGTGGGCCAATCAGCCCCAGCATTTT.

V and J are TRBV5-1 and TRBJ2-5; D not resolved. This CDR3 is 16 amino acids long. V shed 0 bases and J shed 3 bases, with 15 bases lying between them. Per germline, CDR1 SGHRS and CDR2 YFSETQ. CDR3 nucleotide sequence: TGCGCCAGCAGCTTGGACTCCCTGACCCTAGAAGAGACCCAGTACTTC. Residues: CASSLDSLTLEETQYF.

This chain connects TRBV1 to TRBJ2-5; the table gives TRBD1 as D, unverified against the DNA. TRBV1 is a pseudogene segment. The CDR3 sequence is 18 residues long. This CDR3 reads CTSSQDLLAGTGKSTQYF. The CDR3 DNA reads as TGCACCAGCAGCCAAGATCTTCTAGCCGGGACAGGTAAGAGTACCCAGTACTTC.

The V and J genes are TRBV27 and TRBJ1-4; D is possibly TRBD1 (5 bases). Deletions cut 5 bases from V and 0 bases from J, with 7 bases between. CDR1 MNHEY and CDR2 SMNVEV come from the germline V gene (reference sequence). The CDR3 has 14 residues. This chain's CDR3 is CASSGAATNEKLFF. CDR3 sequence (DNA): TGTGCCAGCAGTGGGGCCGCAACTAATGAAAAACTGTTTTTT.

CDR3 sequence (DNA): TGTGCCAGCTCACCACCGGGACAGGGATTCAATGAGCAGTTCTTC. It translates to CASSPPGQGFNEQFF. The V call is TRBV18, the J call TRBJ2-1; 9 nucleotides match TRBD1. The CDR3 runs 15 residues. V dropped 0 bases and J dropped 6; count of bases not matched to a gene: 3. From germline, CDR1 is KGHSH and CDR2 LQKENI.

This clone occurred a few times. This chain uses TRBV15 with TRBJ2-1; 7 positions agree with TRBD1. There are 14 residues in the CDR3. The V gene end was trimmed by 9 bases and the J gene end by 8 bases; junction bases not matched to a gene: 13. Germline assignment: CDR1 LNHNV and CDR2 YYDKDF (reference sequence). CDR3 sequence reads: CATWDSVRVDEQFF. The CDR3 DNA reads TGTGCCACTTGGGACAGCGTGCGTGTCGATGAGCAGTTCTTC.

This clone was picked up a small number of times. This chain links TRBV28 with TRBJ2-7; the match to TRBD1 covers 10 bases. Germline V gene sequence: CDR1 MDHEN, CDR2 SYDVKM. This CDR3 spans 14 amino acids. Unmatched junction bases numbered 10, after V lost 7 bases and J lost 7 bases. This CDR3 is CASKRQGAGGEQYF. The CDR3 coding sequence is TGTGCCAGCAAAAGACAGGGGGCTGGGGGTGAGCAGTACTTC.

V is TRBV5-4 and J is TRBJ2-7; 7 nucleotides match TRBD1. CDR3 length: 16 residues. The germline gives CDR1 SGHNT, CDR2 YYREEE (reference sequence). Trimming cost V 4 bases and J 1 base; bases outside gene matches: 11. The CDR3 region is CASSRTGTVSSYEQYF. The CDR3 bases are TGTGCCAGCAGCAGGACCGGGACAGTGAGTTCCTACGAGCAGTACTTC.

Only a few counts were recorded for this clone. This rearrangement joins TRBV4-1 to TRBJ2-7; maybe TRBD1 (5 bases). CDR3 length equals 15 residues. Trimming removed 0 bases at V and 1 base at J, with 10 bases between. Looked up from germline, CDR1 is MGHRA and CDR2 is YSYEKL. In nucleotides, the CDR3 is TGCGCCAGCAGCCAAGAACGATCAGGGTCCTACGAGCAGTACTTC. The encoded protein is CASSQERSGSYEQYF.

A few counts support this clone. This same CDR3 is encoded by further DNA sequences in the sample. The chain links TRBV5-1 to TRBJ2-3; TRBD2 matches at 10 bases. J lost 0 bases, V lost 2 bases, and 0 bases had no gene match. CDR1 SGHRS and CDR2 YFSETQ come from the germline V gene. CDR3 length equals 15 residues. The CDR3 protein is CASSLAGGSTDTQYF. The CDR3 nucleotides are TGCGCCAGCAGCTTAGCGGGGGGGAGCACAGATACGCAGTATTTT.

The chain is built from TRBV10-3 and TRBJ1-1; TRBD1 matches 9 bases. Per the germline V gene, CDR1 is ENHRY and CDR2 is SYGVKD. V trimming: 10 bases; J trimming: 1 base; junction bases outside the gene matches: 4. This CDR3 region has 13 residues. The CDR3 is CANRQGGNTEAFF. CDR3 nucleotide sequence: TGTGCCAACAGACAGGGGGGGAACACTGAAGCTTTCTTT.

CDR3 nucleotides: TGTGCCAGCAGCGTAGATGGCAGTACCTACGAGCAGTACTTC. It encodes CASSVDGSTYEQYF. The chain carries TRBV9 and TRBJ2-7; no clear D gene. This CDR3 has 14 amino acids. CDR1 and CDR2 from the germline V gene are SGDLS and YYNGEE. Deletions cut 0 bases from V and 2 bases from J, with 9 bases between.

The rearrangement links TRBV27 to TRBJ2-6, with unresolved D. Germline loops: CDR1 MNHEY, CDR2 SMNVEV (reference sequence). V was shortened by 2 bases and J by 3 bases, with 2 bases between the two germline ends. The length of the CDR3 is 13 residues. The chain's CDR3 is CASSLHGANVLTF. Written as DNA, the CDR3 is TGTGCCAGCAGTTTACATGGGGCCAACGTCCTGACTTTC.

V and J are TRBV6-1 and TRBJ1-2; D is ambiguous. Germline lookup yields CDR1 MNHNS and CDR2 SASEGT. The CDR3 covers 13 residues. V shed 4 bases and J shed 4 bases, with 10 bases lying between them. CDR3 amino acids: CASSASGSYGYTF. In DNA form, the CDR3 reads TGTGCCAGCAGTGCCTCGGGGAGCTATGGCTACACCTTC.